These T cell receptor beta chains were read from a single sample in a study of cytomegalovirus exposure and HLA in healthy donors. Generated by immunoSEQ multiplex PCR, the TCRdb table keeps only in-frame clones and is missing some. The sample yields about 130,000 clones, more than 70% seen once. Specimen: PBMCs. Source of these receptors: a male donor in good health and CMV-seronegative. The conserved cysteine and the conserved F or W are not part of the CDR3 here. Size is omitted from some rows. Given values are once, few, many or a class for expanded clones.

. 15 TRBJ2-2 TRBV7-8 ASSLQGGASGTGELF
. 10 TRBJ1-2 TRBV29-1 SVAGGEYGYT
few 15 TRBJ2-7 TRBV4-1 ASSQEGGLAGSYEQY
few 13 TRBJ2-7 TRBV6-5 ASSYGQEIPWEQY
. 14 TRBJ1-2 TRBV5-4 ASSLVGTGSNYGYT
. 10 TRBJ1-2 TRBV25-1 ASKDRGYGYT
. 14 TRBJ2-7 TRBV6-6 ASSVYRDRGRNEQY
. 14 TRBJ2-2 TRBV7-8 ASSLAWQSNTGELF
. 12 TRBJ1-3 TRBV6-5 ASSYEDRGHTIY
. 12 TRBJ2-5 TRBV4-3 ASSLGTAQETQY
. 13 TRBJ1-3 TRBV5-6 ASSLSILSGNTIY
. 12 TRBJ1-2 TRBV5-1 ASSLWQGDYGYT
few 11 TRBJ1-2 TRBV6-5 ASSYQGGYGYT
. 14 TRBJ1-4 TRBV15 ATSRDRGGADEKLF
. 15 TRBJ1-2 TRBV12-5 ASGLSRLERLGYGYT
few 13 TRBJ2-7 TRBV4-3 ASSQEMSGHGEQY
. 16 TRBJ2-3 TRBV10-2 ASSGPDASGGVTDTQY
. 13 TRBJ2-3 TRBV5-4 ASSRQSLRTDTQY
once 14 TRBJ1-5 TRBV27 ASSITGVGNNQPQH
. 14 TRBJ1-4 TRBV4-2 ASSQDAQGANEKLF
once 12 TRBJ1-2 TRBV6-4 ASSATGTGYGYT
. 12 TRBJ1-4 TRBV7-7 ANEHRDRNEKLF
many 13 TRBJ1-6 TRBV30 AWSVPPGGNSPLH
. 9 TRBJ1-2 TRBV6-5 AIQGHYGYT
. 11 TRBJ2-7 TRBV5-4 ASSYPHTYEQY
. 13 TRBJ2-7 TRBV15 ATSRGDRESNEQY
. 13 TRBJ1-1 TRBV27 ASSDRGGLNTEAF
. 14 TRBJ2-3 TRBV5-8 ASSLAVLAGADTQY
. 12 TRBJ2-3 TRBV2 ARGGGVGTDTQY
. 12 TRBJ1-2 TRBV19 ASSSQQGGYGYT
. 11 TRBJ2-2 TRBV5-1 ASSLTETGELF
few 11 TRBJ1-1 TRBV6-4 ASAADRDTEAF
. 11 TRBJ2-5 TRBV7-9 ASSLDRAATQY
. 15 TRBJ2-7 TRBV4-3 ASSQDDTRGSFYEQY
. 13 TRBJ2-1 TRBV13 ASSLARTRDNEQF
once 13 TRBJ1-6 TRBV7-2 ASMRAARSNSPLH